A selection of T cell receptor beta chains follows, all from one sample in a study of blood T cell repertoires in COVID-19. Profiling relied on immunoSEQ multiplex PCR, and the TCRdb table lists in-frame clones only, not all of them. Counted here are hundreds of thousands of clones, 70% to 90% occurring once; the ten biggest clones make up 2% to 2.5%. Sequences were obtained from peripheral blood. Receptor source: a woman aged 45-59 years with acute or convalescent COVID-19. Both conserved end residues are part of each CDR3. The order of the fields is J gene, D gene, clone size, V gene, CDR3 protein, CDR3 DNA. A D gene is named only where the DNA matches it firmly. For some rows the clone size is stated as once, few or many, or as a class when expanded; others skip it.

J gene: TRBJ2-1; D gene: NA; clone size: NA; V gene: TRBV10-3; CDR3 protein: CAIRASPSSYNEQFF; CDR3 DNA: TGTGCCATCAGAGCTAGTCCTAGCTCCTACAATGAGCAGTTCTTC
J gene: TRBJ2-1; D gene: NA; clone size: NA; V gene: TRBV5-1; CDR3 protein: CASSLEVSYNEQFF; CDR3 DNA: TGCGCCAGCAGCTTGGAAGTCAGCTACAATGAGCAGTTCTTC
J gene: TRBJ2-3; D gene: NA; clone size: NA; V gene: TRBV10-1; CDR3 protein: CASSGTGASGTSTDTQYF; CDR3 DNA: TGCGCCAGCAGTGGCACAGGTGCTAGTGGAACAAGCACAGATACGCAGTATTTT
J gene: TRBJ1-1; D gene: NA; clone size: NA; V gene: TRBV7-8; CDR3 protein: CASSWGRNTEAFF; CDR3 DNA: TGTGCCAGCAGCTGGGGCCGGAACACTGAAGCTTTCTTT
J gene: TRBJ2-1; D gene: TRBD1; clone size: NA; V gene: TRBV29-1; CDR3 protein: CSVEGTGDLYNEQFF; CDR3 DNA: TGCAGCGTTGAAGGGACAGGGGATTTATACAATGAGCAGTTCTTC
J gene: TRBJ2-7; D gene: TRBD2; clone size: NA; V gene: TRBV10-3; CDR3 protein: CAISVAGGLSEQYF; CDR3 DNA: TGTGCCATCAGTGTCGCGGGGGGGCTTAGCGAGCAGTACTTC
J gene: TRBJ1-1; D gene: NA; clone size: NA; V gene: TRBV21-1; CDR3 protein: CASSKDTGVDTEAFF; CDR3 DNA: TGTGCCAGCAGCAAAGACACAGGGGTTGACACTGAAGCTTTCTTT
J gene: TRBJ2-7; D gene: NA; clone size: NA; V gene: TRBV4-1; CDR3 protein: CASSQTRSGYEQYF; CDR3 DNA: TGCGCCAGCAGCCAAACGAGGTCGGGTTACGAGCAGTACTTC
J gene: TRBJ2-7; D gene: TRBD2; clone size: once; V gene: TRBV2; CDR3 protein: CASRGAGGSYEQYF; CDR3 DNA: TGTGCCAGCCGTGGAGCGGGAGGGTCCTACGAGCAGTACTTC
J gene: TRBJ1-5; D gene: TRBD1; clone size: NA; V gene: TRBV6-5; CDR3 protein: CASSWGTGGNQPQHF; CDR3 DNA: TGTGCCAGCAGTTGGGGGACAGGCGGCAATCAGCCCCAGCATTTT
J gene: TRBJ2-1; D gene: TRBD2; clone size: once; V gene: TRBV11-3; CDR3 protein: CASSDWRGGTNEQFF; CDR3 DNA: TGTGCCAGCAGCGACTGGCGGGGGGGTACGAATGAGCAGTTCTTC
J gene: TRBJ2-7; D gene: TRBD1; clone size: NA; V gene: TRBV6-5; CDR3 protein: CASSFSGTDRVEQYF; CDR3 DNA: TGTGCCAGCAGTTTTTCCGGGACAGACCGTGTCGAGCAGTACTTC
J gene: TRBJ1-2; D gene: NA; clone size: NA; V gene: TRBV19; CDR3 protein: CASSIREPWENYGYTF; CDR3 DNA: TGTGCCAGTAGTATCCGGGAACCGTGGGAGAACTATGGCTACACCTTC
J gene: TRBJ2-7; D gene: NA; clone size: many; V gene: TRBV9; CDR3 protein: CASSPGGVEQYF; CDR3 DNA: TGTGCCAGCAGCCCCGGAGGGGTCGAGCAGTACTTC
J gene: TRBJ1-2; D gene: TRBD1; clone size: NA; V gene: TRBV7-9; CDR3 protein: CASSSYDRERGYGYTF; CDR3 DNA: TGTGCCAGCAGCTCCTATGACAGGGAGAGGGGCTATGGCTACACCTTC
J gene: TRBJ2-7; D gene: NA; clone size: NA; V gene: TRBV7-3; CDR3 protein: CASSLLAGGSYEQYF; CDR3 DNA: TGTGCCAGCAGCTTATTGGCAGGAGGTTCCTACGAGCAGTACTTC
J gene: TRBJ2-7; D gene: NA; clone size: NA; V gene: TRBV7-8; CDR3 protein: CASSYGGAARNEQYF; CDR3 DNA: TGTGCCAGCAGCTATGGGGGGGCAGCTCGGAACGAGCAGTACTTC
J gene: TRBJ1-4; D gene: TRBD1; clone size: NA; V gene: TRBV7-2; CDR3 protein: CASSQKDRVDNEKLFF; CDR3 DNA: TGTGCCAGCAGCCAGAAAGACAGGGTTGATAATGAAAAACTGTTTTTT
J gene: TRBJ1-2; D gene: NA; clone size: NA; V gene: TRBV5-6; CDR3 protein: CASSLGRVDGYTF; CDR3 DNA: TGTGCCAGCAGCTTAGGCAGGGTGGATGGCTACACCTTC
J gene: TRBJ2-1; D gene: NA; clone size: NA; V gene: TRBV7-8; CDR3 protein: CASSLVSGSYNEQFF; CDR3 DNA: TGTGCCAGCAGCTTAGTTTCAGGGTCTTACAATGAGCAGTTCTTC
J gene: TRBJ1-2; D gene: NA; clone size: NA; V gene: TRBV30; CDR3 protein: CAWSGVGAAETYGYTF; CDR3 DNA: TGTGCCTGGAGTGGGGTTGGGGCAGCTGAAACCTATGGCTACACCTTC
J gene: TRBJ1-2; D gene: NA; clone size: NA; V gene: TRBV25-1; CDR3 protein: CASSEGLYGYTF; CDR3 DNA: TGTGCCAGCAGTGAAGGCCTCTATGGCTACACCTTC
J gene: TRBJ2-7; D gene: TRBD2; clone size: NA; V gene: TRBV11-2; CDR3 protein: CASSWGGSYEQYF; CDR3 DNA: TGTGCCAGCAGCTGGGGGGGGTCCTACGAGCAGTACTTC
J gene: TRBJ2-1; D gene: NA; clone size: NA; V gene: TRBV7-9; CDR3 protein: CASSDWGFSSYNEQFF; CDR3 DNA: TGTGCCAGCAGCGATTGGGGCTTTAGCTCCTACAATGAGCAGTTCTTC
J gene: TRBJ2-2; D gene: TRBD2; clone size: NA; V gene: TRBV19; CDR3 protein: CASALAGTTSGELFF; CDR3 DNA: TGTGCCAGTGCACTAGCGGGAACAACATCCGGGGAGCTGTTTTTT
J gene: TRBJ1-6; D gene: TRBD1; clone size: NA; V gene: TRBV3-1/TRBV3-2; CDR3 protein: CASTEGQAGDSPLHF; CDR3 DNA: TGTGCCAGCACCGAGGGACAGGCTGGTGACTCACCCCTCCACTTT
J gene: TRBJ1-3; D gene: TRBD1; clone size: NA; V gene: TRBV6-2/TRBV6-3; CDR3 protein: CASSSPTGRYSGNTIYF; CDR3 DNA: TGTGCCAGCAGTTCGCCGACAGGGAGGTACTCTGGAAACACCATATATTTT
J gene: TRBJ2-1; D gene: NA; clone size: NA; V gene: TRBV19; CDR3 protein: CASSIMRNEQFF; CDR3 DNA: TGTGCCAGTAGTATAATGAGGAATGAGCAGTTCTTC
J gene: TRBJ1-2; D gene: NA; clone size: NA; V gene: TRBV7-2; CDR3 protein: CASSLANQGYGYTF; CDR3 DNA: TGTGCCAGCAGCTTAGCGAACCAGGGTTATGGCTACACCTTC
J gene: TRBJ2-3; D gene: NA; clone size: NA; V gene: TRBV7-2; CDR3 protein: CASSIGYRSQDTQYF; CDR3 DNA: TGTGCCAGCAGCATAGGATATAGGAGTCAGGATACGCAGTATTTT
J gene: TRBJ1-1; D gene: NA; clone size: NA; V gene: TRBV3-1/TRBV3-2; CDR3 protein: CASSHPRGTNTEAFF; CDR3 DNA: TGTGCCAGCAGCCATCCCAGGGGAACAAACACTGAAGCTTTCTTT
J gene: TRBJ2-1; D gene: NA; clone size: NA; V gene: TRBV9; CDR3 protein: CASSVAGRGTYNEQFF; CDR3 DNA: TGTGCCAGCAGCGTAGCTGGTCGGGGGACCTACAATGAGCAGTTCTTC
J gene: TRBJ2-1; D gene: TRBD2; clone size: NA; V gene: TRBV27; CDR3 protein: CASSLLASGRAGEQFF; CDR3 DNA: TGTGCCAGCAGTCTTCTGGCTAGCGGGAGGGCGGGTGAGCAGTTCTTC
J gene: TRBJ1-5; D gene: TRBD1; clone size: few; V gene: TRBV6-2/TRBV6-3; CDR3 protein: CASSYTGDRENVRNQPQHF; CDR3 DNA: TGTGCCAGCAGTTACACGGGGGACAGGGAAAATGTCAGGAATCAGCCCCAGCATTTT
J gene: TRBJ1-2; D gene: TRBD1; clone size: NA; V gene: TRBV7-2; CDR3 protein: CASSTGTAHYGYTF; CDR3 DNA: TGTGCCAGCAGCACAGGGACAGCTCACTATGGCTACACCTTC
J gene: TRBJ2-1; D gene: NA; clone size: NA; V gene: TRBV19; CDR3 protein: CASSSQIYNEQFF; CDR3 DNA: TGTGCCAGTAGTAGCCAGATCTACAATGAGCAGTTCTTC
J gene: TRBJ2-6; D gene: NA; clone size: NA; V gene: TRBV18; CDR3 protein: CASSPYISGANVLTF; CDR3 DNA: TGTGCCAGCTCACCATACATCTCTGGGGCCAACGTCCTGACTTTC
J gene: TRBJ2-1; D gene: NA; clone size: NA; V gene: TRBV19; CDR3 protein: CASSIRTANEQFF; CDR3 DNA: TGTGCCAGTAGTATCAGGACAGCAAATGAGCAGTTCTTC
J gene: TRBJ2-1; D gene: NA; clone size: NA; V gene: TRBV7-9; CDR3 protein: CASSLSPDPGDEQFF; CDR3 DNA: TGTGCCAGCAGCTTAAGCCCCGACCCCGGGGATGAGCAGTTCTTC
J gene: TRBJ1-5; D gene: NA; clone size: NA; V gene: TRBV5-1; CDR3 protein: CASSLGDNSQPQHF; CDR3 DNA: TGCGCCAGCAGCTTGGGGGACAATAGTCAGCCCCAGCATTTT
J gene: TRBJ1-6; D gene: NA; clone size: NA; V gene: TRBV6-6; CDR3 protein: CASSYSSEEPLHF; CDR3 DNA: TGTGCCAGCAGTTACTCGTCCGAGGAGCCCCTCCACTTT
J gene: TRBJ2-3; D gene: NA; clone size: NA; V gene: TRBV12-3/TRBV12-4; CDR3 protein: CASKWGPDTQYF; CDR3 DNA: TGTGCCAGCAAGTGGGGGCCAGATACGCAGTATTTT
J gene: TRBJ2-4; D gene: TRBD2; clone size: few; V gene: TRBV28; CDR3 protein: CASSSGLAAHLTKNIQYF; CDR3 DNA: TGTGCCAGCAGTTCGGGACTAGCGGCCCACTTAACCAAAAACATTCAGTACTTC
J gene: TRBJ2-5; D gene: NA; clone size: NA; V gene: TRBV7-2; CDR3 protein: CASSLVYWSSQETQYF; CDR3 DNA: TGTGCCAGCAGCTTAGTATATTGGTCTAGCCAAGAGACCCAGTACTTC
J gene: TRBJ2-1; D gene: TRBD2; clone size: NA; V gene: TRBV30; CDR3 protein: CAGSPSGGYNEQFF; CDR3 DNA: TGTGCCGGGTCCCCTAGCGGGGGCTACAATGAGCAGTTCTTC
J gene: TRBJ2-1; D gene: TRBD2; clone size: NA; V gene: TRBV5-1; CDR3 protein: CASSFRLAGEGEQFF; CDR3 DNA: TGCGCCAGCAGCTTCCGACTAGCGGGGGAGGGGGAGCAGTTCTTC
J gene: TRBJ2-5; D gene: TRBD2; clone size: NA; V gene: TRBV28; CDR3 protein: CASSREAGGQETQYF; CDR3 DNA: TGTGCCAGCAGCCGAGAAGCGGGAGGCCAAGAGACCCAGTACTTC